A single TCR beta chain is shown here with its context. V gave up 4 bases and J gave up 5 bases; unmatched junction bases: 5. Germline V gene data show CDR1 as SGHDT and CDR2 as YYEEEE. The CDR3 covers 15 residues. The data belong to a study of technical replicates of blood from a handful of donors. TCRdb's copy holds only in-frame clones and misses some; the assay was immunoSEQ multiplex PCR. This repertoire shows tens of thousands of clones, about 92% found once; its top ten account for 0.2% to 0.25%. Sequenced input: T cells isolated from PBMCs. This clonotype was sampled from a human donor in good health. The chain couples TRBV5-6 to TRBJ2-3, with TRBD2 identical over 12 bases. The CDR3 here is CASSRTSGVGDTQYF. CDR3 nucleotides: TGTGCCAGCAGCCGGACTAGCGGGGTCGGAGATACGCAGTATTTT.